These 16 T cell receptor beta chains were all obtained from the same sample, sequenced in a study of brain T cells in children with intractable seizures (dated by TCRdb to the early 2020s). Libraries were prepared through the immunoSEQ multiplex PCR assay. The table was pulled from immuneACCESS by TCRdb, which kept in-frame rearrangements only. Such tables lose some clones; where checked, under half of the loss comes from unresolved V genes, and the rest has no known cause. The table for this sample lists a few hundred thousand clones; 93% of them were counted only once. Around 6% of the sample is in the top ten clones. The label giving this sample's time point can be read as: blood from clinic visit 5 months post-surgery; TSC patient then seizure free. Sequencing used peripheral blood, obtained more than 4 months after surgery. These receptors were obtained from a boy younger than two with tuberous sclerosis and intractable seizures.

This chain uses TRBV2 with TRBJ1-5, with D unclear. The CDR3 spans 18 residues. Germline values: CDR1 SNHLY, CDR2 FYNNEI. Between the trimmed V and J ends, which lost 2 bases and 0 bases, there was a span of 17 bases. Here the CDR3 reads CASSELRFGYDSNQPQHF. DNA for the CDR3: TGTGCCAGCAGTGAATTAAGGTTTGGGTACGATAGCAATCAGCCCCAGCATTTT.

The CDR3 DNA follows: TGTGCCAGCAGCCCGACAGGGGGCGGGTCCGGGGAGCTGTTTTTT. Residues: CASSPTGGGSGELFF. The chain carries TRBV7-2 and TRBJ2-2; 10 nucleotides match TRBD1. The CDR3 runs 15 residues. Unmatched junction bases numbered 6, after V lost 5 bases and J lost 6 bases. Germline loops: CDR1 SGHTA, CDR2 FQGNSA.

The chain employs TRBV28 and TRBJ2-4; D uncertain. The CDR3 totals 15 residues. The V gene lost 3 bases and the J gene lost 0 bases, with 9 bases spanning the gap. Germline V lookup: CDR1 MDHEN, CDR2 SYDVKM. The CDR3 region is CASSLTSLAKNIQYF. In nucleotides, the CDR3 is TGTGCCAGCAGTTTGACATCCTTAGCCAAAAACATTCAGTACTTC.

The chain recombines TRBV25-1 with TRBJ2-2; TRBD1 might be the D (6 bases). The V end lost 5 bases, the J end lost 2 bases, and 15 bases lay between the germline ends. CDR3 length: 16 residues. Germline values: CDR1 MGHDK, CDR2 SYGVNS. CDR3 protein: CASSHPGTLNTGELFF. DNA of the CDR3: TGTGCCAGCAGTCACCCGGGGACACTAAACACCGGGGAGCTGTTTTTT.

CDR3 in amino acids: CASSYFGQNNSPLHF. The CDR3 nucleotides are TGTGCCAGCAGTTACTTCGGGCAGAATAATTCACCCCTCCACTTT. This chain connects TRBV6-5 to TRBJ1-6; D is undetermined. The CDR3 covers 15 residues. Germline V CDR1 and CDR2: MNHEY, SVGAGI. V lost 1 base, J lost 5 bases, and 9 bases lay in between.

V usage is TRBV4-1 and J usage is TRBJ1-2; D uncertain. V lost 2 bases and J 7 bases, leaving 23 bases between the germline ends. CDR1 is MGHRA, CDR2 YSYEKL, per germline. The CDR3 covers 17 residues. The CDR3 here is CASSQPMYWGKDGGYTF. As DNA, the CDR3 is TGCGCCAGCAGCCAACCTATGTATTGGGGTAAGGATGGTGGCTACACCTTC.

The genes are TRBV5-6 and TRBJ2-7, with D possibly matching TRBD2 (5 bases). V shed 1 base and J shed 0 bases, with 14 bases lying between them. CDR1 SGHDT and CDR2 YYEEEE come from the germline V gene. The CDR3 has 16 residues. The DNA of the CDR3 is TGTGCCAGCAGCTTGTTACGGGGTCCTAGCTCCTACGAGCAGTACTTC. Encoded protein: CASSLLRGPSSYEQYF. The full variable domain, its missing parts supplied by reference TRBV5-6 and TRBJ2-7, is DAGVTQSPTHLIKTRGQQVTLRCSPKSGHDTVSWYQQALGQGPQFIFQYYEEEERQRGNFPDRFSGHQFPNYSSELNVNALLLGDSALYLCASSLLRGPSSYEQYFGPGTRLTVT.

This clone appeared once. The chain uses TRBV20-1 and TRBJ2-1; D call uncertain. V lost 3 bases to trimming and J lost 3 bases, with 12 bases between them. This CDR3 region has 14 residues. The germline gives CDR1 DFQATT, CDR2 SNEGSKA (reference sequence). The CDR3 nucleotides are TGCAGTGCTAGTTGGTGGAAACACTACAATGAGCAGTTCTTC. Translation: CSASWWKHYNEQFF.

CDR3 bases: TGTGCCAGTACCCCAGTAGACGCACTTTACTATGGCTACACCTTC. Translated: CASTPVDALYYGYTF. The V gene is TRBV19, the J gene TRBJ1-2; no reliable D call. Trimming cost V 7 bases and J 3 bases, with 18 bases left between them. The germline V gene encodes CDR1 LNHDA and CDR2 SQIVND (reference sequence). The CDR3 consists of 15 residues.

For this clone: This may stem from a read error, because a much larger clone lies one nucleotide away. The genes are TRBV12-3 or TRBV12-4 and TRBJ1-5, with a tentative D call TRBD1 (5 bases). There are 13 residues in the CDR3. CDR3 region: CASRLGGNQPQHF. The CDR3 nucleotides read TGTGCCAGCAGGTTAGGGGGCAATCAGCCCCAGCATTTT.

V is TRBV5-1 and J is TRBJ1-2; a weak D match, TRBD1 (6 bases). The germline V and J ends were trimmed by 2 bases and 4 bases, with 24 bases remaining between them. The CDR3 consists of 18 residues. Germline values: CDR1 SGHRS, CDR2 YFSETQ. CDR3 sequence reads: CASSFGLLGQFSVYGYTF. CDR3 DNA: TGCGCCAGCAGCTTCGGGCTTTTGGGACAATTTTCCGTCTATGGCTACACCTTC.

The chain links TRBV13 to TRBJ1-2, with D tentatively TRBD1 (5 bases). This CDR3 contains 12 residues. The germline CDR1 and CDR2 sequences are PRHDT and FYEKMQ (reference sequence). Trimming stripped 6 bases from V and 8 bases from J, with 13 bases between. CDR3 loop: CASRRNGGGYTF. In DNA form, the CDR3 reads TGTGCCAGCAGAAGAAACGGGGGGGGCTACACCTTC. Using reference TRBV13 and TRBJ1-2 for the parts outside the CDR3, the full variable domain is AAGVIQSPRHLIKEKRETATLKCYPIPRHDTVYWYQQGPGQDPQFLISFYEKMQSDKGSIPDRFSAQQFSDYHSELNMSSLELGDSALYFCASRRNGGGYTFGSGTRLTVV.

This clone was seen a few times. The chain recombines TRBV7-8 with TRBJ1-2; D remains unclear. V was clipped by 5 bases and J by 2 bases, with 15 bases between them. Per germline, CDR1 SGHVS and CDR2 FQNEAQ. The CDR3 contains 15 residues. This CDR3 reads CASSTRRRRNYGYTF. CDR3 DNA: TGTGCCAGCAGCACTAGGCGTAGGAGGAACTATGGCTACACCTTC. The full variable domain, in which reference TRBV7-8 and TRBJ1-2 provide the parts outside the CDR3, is GAGVSQSPRYKVAKRGQDVALRCDPISGHVSLFWYQQALGQGPEFLTYFQNEAQLDKSGLPSDRFFAERPEGSVSTLKIQRTQQEDSAVYLCASSTRRRRNYGYTFGSGTRLTVV.

This chain uses TRBV27 with TRBJ1-1, with D perhaps TRBD1 (5 bases). Germline assignment: CDR1 MNHEY and CDR2 SMNVEV (reference sequence). This CDR3 is 15 amino acids long. Trimming cost V 0 bases and J 5 bases, with 13 bases left between them. The CDR3 is CASSLSSGARTEAFF. For the CDR3, the DNA is TGTGCCAGCAGTTTATCATCCGGGGCGCGGACTGAAGCTTTCTTT.

This rearrangement joins TRBV7-9 to TRBJ1-2, with unresolved D. The ends were cut back, 1 base at V and 8 bases at J, with 8 bases in the middle. The CDR3 has 12 residues. Germline V gene lookup returns CDR1 SEHNR and CDR2 FQNEAQ (reference sequence). CDR3 sequence (DNA): TGTGCCAGCAGCTTAGGAGCTGGCGGCTACACCTTC. Translation: CASSLGAGGYTF.

This clone was found once. The chain joins TRBV18 to TRBJ1-2; D gene uncertain. The ends were cut back, 5 bases at V and 2 bases at J, with 18 bases in the middle. Germline lookup yields CDR1 KGHSH and CDR2 LQKENI. CDR3 length: 16 residues. The CDR3 protein is CASSFLLVGSNYGYTF. CDR3 sequence (DNA): TGTGCCAGCTCATTCCTCTTGGTAGGCAGCAACTATGGCTACACCTTC.